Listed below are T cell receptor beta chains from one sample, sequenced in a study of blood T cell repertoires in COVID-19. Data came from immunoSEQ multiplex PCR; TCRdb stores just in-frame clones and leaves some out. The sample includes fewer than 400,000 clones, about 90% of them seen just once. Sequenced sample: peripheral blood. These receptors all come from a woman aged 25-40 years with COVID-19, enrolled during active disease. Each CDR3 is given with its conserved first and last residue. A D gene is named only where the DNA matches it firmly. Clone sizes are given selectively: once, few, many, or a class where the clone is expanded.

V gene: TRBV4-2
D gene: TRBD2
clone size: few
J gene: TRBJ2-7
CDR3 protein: CASSQDINGVGGSSYEQYF
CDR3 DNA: TGTGCCAGCAGCCAAGATATTAATGGGGTGGGCGGGAGCTCCTACGAGCAGTACTTC

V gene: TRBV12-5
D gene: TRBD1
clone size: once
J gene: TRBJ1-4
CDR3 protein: CASGLGQGIEKLFF
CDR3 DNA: TGTGCTAGTGGTTTGGGACAGGGAATTGAAAAACTGTTTTTT

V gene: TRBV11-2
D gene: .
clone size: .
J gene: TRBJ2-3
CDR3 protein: CASSFRGSIPDTQYF
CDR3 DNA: TGTGCCAGCAGCTTTAGGGGGAGCATTCCAGATACGCAGTATTTT

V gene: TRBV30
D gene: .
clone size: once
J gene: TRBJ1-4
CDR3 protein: CAWSGEGTPVANEKLFF
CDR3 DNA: TGTGCCTGGAGTGGGGAGGGCACTCCAGTCGCTAATGAAAAACTGTTTTTT

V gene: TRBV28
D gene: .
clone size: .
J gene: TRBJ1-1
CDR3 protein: CASSLYRRSGTEAFF
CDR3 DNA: TGTGCCAGCAGTTTATACCGAAGGAGCGGGACTGAAGCTTTCTTT

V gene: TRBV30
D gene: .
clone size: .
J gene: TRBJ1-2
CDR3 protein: CAWSVAGAKGYTF
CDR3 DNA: TGTGCCTGGAGTGTAGCAGGGGCGAAAGGCTACACCTTC

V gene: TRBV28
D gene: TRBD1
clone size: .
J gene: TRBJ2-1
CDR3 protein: CASSSTGTAWNEQFF
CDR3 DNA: TGTGCCAGCAGTTCTACCGGGACAGCATGGAATGAGCAGTTCTTC

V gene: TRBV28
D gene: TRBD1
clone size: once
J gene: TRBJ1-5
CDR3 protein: CASSSGQGRKRQPQHF
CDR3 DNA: TGTGCCAGCAGTTCGGGACAGGGTCGAAAAAGACAGCCCCAGCATTTT

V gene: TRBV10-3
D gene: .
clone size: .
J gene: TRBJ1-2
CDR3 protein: CAISGGADYGYTF
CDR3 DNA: TGTGCCATCAGTGGTGGGGCGGACTATGGCTACACCTTC

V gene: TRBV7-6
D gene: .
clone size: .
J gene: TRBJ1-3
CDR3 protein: CASSLGANSGNTIYF
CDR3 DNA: TGTGCCAGCAGCCTGGGGGCCAACTCTGGAAACACCATATATTTT

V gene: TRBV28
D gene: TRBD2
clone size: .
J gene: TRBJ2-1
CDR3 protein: CASSSPSEIAGGYNEQFF
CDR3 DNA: TGTGCCAGCAGTTCCCCCTCTGAGATAGCGGGAGGGTACAATGAGCAGTTCTTC

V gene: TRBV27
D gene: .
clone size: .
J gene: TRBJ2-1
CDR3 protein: CASSSTTLEQFF
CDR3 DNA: TGTGCCAGCAGTTCGACGACTCTAGAGCAGTTCTTC

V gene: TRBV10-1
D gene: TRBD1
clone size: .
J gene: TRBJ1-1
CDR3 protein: CASSETGGTEAFF
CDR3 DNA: TGCGCCAGCAGTGAGACAGGGGGCACTGAAGCTTTCTTT

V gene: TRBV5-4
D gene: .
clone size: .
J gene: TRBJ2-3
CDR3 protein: CASSFWGTDTQYF
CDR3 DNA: TGTGCCAGCAGCTTTTGGGGCACGGATACGCAGTATTTT

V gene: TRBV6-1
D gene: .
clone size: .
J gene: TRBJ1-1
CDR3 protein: CASSEVIEAFF
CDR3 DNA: TGTGCCAGCAGTGAAGTAATTGAAGCTTTCTTT

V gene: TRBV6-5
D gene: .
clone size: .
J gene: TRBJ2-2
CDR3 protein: CASSYDSSVETGELFF
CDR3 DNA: TGTGCCAGCAGTTACGATTCTAGCGTGGAGACCGGGGAGCTGTTTTTT

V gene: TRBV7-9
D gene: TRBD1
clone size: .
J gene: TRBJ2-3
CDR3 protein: CASSWTPGQGTTDTQYF
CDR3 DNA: TGTGCCAGCAGCTGGACACCGGGACAGGGGACCACAGATACGCAGTATTTT

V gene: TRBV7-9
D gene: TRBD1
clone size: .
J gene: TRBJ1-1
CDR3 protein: CASSTYAGTGVTEAFF
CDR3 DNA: TGTGCCAGCAGCACATACGCCGGGACAGGGGTCACTGAAGCTTTCTTT

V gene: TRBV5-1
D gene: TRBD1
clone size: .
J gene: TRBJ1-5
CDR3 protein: CASSLWGQTNQPQHF
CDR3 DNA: TGCGCCAGCAGCTTGTGGGGACAGACAAATCAGCCCCAGCATTTT

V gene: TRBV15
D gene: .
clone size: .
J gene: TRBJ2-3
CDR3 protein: CATSREGHTQYF
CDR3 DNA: TGTGCCACCAGCAGAGAGGGCCATACGCAGTATTTT

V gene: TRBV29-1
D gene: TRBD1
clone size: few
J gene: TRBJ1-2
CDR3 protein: CSGWRGRGYTF
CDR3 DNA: TGCAGCGGGTGGAGGGGGCGAGGCTACACCTTC

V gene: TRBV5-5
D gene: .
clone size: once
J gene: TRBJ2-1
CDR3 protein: CASSQVISGLNLYNEQFF
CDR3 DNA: TGTGCCAGCAGCCAAGTTATCAGCGGACTTAACCTCTACAATGAGCAGTTCTTC

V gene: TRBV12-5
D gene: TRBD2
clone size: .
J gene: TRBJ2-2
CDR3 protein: CASGLGSGLFNTGELFF
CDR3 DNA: TGTGCTAGTGGTTTGGGATCGGGACTATTTAACACCGGGGAGCTGTTTTTT